This T cell receptor (beta chain) was profiled in a study of T-cell reconstitution after alpha-beta-depleted transplantation in children. This clonotype occurred many times. What it recognizes is unknown. Overall study findings and caveats: Surviving recipient T cells and thymic progenitors accounted for the high day-60 TCRbeta diversity observed in some patients. After one year, T-cell counts and TCRbeta diversity mostly came from new T cells. Where alpha-beta T cells came from about two months after transplant was reportedly several hundred expanded graft clones.

The length of the CDR3 is 15 residues. The V and J ends lost 7 bases and 3 bases, in that order; junction bases with no gene match: 11. Looked up from germline, CDR1 is ENHRY and CDR2 is SYGVKD. As it was prepared, the TCRbeta library received unique molecular identifiers. TCRdb recomputed calls from the PCR reads with MiXCR, one row per CDR3 protein. The sample includes roughly 120,000 distinct CDR3 sequences, 9% to 12% of them seen just once. The sequenced sample was PBMCs, obtained before TCRalphabeta/CD19-depleted stem cell transplant. This clonotype was obtained from a boy between 2 and 15 years old with acute lymphoblastic leukemia, due to receive a stem cell transplant. The chain employs TRBV10-3 and TRBJ2-7; 8 positions agree with TRBD1. The DNA of the CDR3 is TGTGCCATCAAGACGCAAGGACAGGGAGGCTACGAGCAGTACTTC. Amino acids: CAIKTQGQGGYEQYF.